This T cell receptor beta chain is drawn from a study of cytomegalovirus exposure and HLA in healthy donors. Findings of the study overall: Researchers had no immune exposure information except CMV serostatus available. Sequence variants that were highly shared formed a cluster that was likely a sequencing artifact. The later analysis indicated that the majority of CMV-associated TCR beta chains appeared HLA-restricted.

The CDR3 spans 13 residues. Trimming took 5 bases from V and 4 from J; bases not matched to a gene: 2. Germline CDR1 SQVTM, CDR2 ANQGSEA. This clone was detected only a few times. Its antigen is not known. The PCR made use of 60 Vbeta and 13 Jbeta primers. The method was immunoSEQ multiplex PCR; TCRdb's version includes in-frame clones alone and lacks a portion of them. Of approximately 180,000 clones detected, approximately 12% appear once; the ten largest clones hold approximately 8.3%. The chain is built from TRBV29-1 and TRBJ2-2; 9 positions match TRBD2. Sequenced sample: PBMCs. The receptor comes from a man aged 50-60 years in good health and CMV-seropositive. The CDR3 region is CSVQAGGTGELFF. The CDR3, as DNA: TGCAGCGTTCAAGCGGGGGGCACCGGGGAGCTGTTTTTT.